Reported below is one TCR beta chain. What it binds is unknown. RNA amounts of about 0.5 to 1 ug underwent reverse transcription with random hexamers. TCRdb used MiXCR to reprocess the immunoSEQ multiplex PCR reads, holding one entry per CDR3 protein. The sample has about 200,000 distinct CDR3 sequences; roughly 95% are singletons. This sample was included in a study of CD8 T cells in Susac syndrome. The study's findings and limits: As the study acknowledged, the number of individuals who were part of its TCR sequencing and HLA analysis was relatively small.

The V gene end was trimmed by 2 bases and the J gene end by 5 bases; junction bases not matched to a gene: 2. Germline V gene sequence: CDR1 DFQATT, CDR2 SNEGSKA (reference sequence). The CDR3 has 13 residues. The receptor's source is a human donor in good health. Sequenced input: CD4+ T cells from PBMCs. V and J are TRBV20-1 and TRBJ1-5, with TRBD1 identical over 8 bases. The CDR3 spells CSARRTGYQPQHF. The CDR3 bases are TGCAGTGCTAGAAGGACAGGGTATCAGCCCCAGCATTTT.